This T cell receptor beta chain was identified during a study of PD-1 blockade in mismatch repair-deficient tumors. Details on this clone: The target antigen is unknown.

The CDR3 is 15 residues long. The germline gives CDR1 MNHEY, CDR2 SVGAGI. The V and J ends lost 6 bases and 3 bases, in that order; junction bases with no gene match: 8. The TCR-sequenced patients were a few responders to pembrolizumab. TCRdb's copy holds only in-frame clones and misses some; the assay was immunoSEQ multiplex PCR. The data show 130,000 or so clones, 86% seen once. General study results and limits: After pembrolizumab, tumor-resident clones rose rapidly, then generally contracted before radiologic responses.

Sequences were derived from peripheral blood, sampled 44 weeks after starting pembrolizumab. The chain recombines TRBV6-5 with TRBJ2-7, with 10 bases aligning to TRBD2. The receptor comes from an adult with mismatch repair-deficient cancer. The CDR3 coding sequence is TGTGCCAGCAGCCCAACCGGGACTAGCGTCTACGAGCAGTACTTC. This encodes CASSPTGTSVYEQYF.